A single sample is the source of the 21 T cell receptor beta chains below, sequenced in a study of blood T cell repertoires in COVID-19. TCRdb keeps only in-frame clones here, not all; method: immunoSEQ multiplex PCR. Among roughly 150,000 clones, about 74% were seen once, and the ten largest hold 7% to 10%. Material: peripheral blood. Receptors were obtained from a man in his fifties or sixties with acute or convalescent COVID-19.

The chain has TRBV7-9 and TRBJ2-3; 8 bases agree with TRBD2. Per the germline V gene, CDR1 is SEHNR and CDR2 is FQNEAQ (reference sequence). Trimming cost V 3 bases and J 2 bases; bases outside gene matches: 4. CDR3 length: 15 amino acids. The CDR3 region is CASSFRRGATDTQYF. The DNA for the CDR3 is TGTGCCAGCAGCTTCAGGCGGGGGGCCACAGATACGCAGTATTTT.

The chain recombines TRBV4-1 with TRBJ2-3; D is ambiguous. V gave up 4 bases and J gave up 6 bases, with 14 bases separating them. Per germline, CDR1 MGHRA and CDR2 YSYEKL. The CDR3 consists of 14 residues. The CDR3 loop is CASSRAQTLDTQYF. CDR3 bases: TGCGCCAGCAGCCGAGCCCAGACATTGGATACGCAGTATTTT.

J is TRBJ1-1 and V is TRBV10-3; D remains unclear. CDR1 ENHRY and CDR2 SYGVKD come from the germline V gene. Trimming took 0 bases from V and 4 from J, leaving 6 bases between them. The CDR3 has 13 amino acids. Here the CDR3 DNA reads TGTGCCATCAGTGAGTCCCCCGTCACTGAAGCTTTCTTT. This encodes CAISESPVTEAFF.

This clone appeared a few times. This sequence joins TRBV7-2 and TRBJ2-5; 13 positions agree with TRBD2. Germline trimming cut 4 bases from V and 10 bases from J; bases unmatched to any gene: 12. Germline CDR1 SGHTA, CDR2 FQGNSA. CDR3 length: 16 residues. The CDR3 region is CASSYTSGGVNGGQYF. In nucleotides, the CDR3 is TGTGCCAGCAGCTATACTAGCGGGGGGGTCAACGGTGGCCAGTACTTC.

This clone was recorded only once. The V call is TRBV6-1, the J call TRBJ1-3, with no clear D. This CDR3 has 14 amino acids. Trimming shortened V by 2 bases and J by 7 bases, and 12 bases separated the two germline ends. Germline-derived CDR1 and CDR2 are MNHNS and SASEGT. The CDR3: CASSESFSRNTIYF. Written as DNA, the CDR3 is TGTGCCAGCAGTGAAAGTTTCTCGAGGAACACCATATATTTT.

The chain has TRBV2 and TRBJ2-7; D is perhaps TRBD1 (6 bases). The CDR3 totals 14 residues. Germline CDR1 reads SNHLY; CDR2 reads FYNNEI. V gave up 7 bases and J gave up 6 bases, with 19 bases separating them. In nucleotides, the CDR3 is TGTGCCAGCAAAGGGGTCGGACAGCTAGGCGAGCAGTACTTC. Amino acids: CASKGVGQLGEQYF. The whole variable domain, remainder taken from reference TRBV2 and TRBJ2-7, is EPEVTQTPSHQVTQMGQEVILRCVPISNHLYFYWYRQILGQKVEFLVSFYNNEISEKSEIFDDQFSVERPDGSNFTLKIRSTKLEDSAMYFCASKGVGQLGEQYFGPGTRLTVT.

The sample holds a few counts of this clone. V usage is TRBV2 and J usage is TRBJ1-5, with 7 nucleotides matching TRBD1. This CDR3 comprises 14 residues. With 9 bases clipped from V and 4 bases from J, the junction kept 9 bases outside the gene matches. The V gene's germline CDR1 is SNHLY and CDR2 FYNNEI. The CDR3 spells CASRGQLSNQPQHF. The CDR3 region has the DNA TGTGCCAGTCGGGGACAGTTATCTAATCAGCCCCAGCATTTT.

The chain recombines TRBV5-4 with TRBJ2-1; 7 nucleotides agree with TRBD1. This CDR3 has 15 residues. Unmatched junction bases numbered 12, after V lost 4 bases and J lost 8 bases. From germline, CDR1 is SGHNT and CDR2 YYREEE (reference sequence). The CDR3 nucleotides read TGTGCCAGCAGCCAATCTCTGACAGGGATTCATGAGCAGTTCTTC. Protein sequence: CASSQSLTGIHEQFF.

This clone occurred a few times. This rearrangement joins TRBV5-6 to TRBJ1-5; 9 nucleotides line up with TRBD1. Germline V lookup: CDR1 SGHDT, CDR2 YYEEEE. V shed 4 bases, J shed 4 bases, and the junction held 6 bases outside the gene matches. The CDR3 contains 15 residues. The CDR3 here is CASSNRDRVNQPQHF. CDR3 in DNA: TGTGCCAGCAGCAACCGGGACAGGGTAAATCAGCCCCAGCATTTT.

The chain couples TRBV6-6 to TRBJ1-5; 10 positions agree with TRBD1. This CDR3 comprises 14 residues. CDR1 is MNHNY, CDR2 SVGAGI, per germline (reference sequence). V lost 7 bases to trimming and J lost 6 bases; unmatched junction nucleotides: 6. CDR3 in amino acids: CASTLTGGGQPQHF. CDR3 in DNA: TGTGCCAGCACTCTGACAGGGGGCGGTCAGCCCCAGCATTTT.

The V and J genes are TRBV5-1 and TRBJ2-5; 16 positions match TRBD2. CDR3 length: 18 residues. The junction had 7 bases not matched to a gene; V was cut back by 3 bases and J by 2 bases. Germline CDR1 reads SGHRS; CDR2 reads YFSETQ. The CDR3 loop is CASSSGTSGGVYQETQYF. DNA of the CDR3: TGCGCCAGCAGCTCCGGGACTAGCGGGGGGGTCTATCAAGAGACCCAGTACTTC. Supplemented by reference TRBV5-1 and TRBJ2-5, the full variable domain reads KAGVTQTPRYLIKTRGQQVTLSCSPISGHRSVSWYQQTPGQGLQFLFEYFSETQRNKGNFPGRFSGRQFSNSRSEMNVSTLELGDSALYLCASSSGTSGGVYQETQYFGPGTRLLVL.

V gene TRBV5-6 combines with J gene TRBJ1-2; D is ambiguous. The CDR3 covers 11 residues. V dropped 2 bases and J dropped 4 bases, with 3 bases sitting between them. In germline, CDR1 is SGHDT, CDR2 YYEEEE. The CDR3 is CASSFLYGYTF. Written as DNA, the CDR3 is TGTGCCAGCAGCTTTCTCTATGGCTACACCTTC.

This clone has just one count. The V gene is TRBV3-1 (or the pseudogene TRBV3-2), the J gene TRBJ1-6, with D unclear. CDR1 is LGHDT, CDR2 YNNKEL, per germline (reference sequence). The CDR3 consists of 16 residues. Trimming took 2 bases from V and 9 from J, leaving 17 bases between them. The CDR3 loop is CASSQRSVRAGSPLHF. In DNA, the CDR3 is TGTGCCAGCAGCCAACGCAGTGTGCGGGCCGGTTCACCCCTCCACTTT.

This clone occurred a few times. The rearrangement joins TRBV11-2 to TRBJ2-2; possibly TRBD1 for D (6 bases). Germline assignment: CDR1 SGHAT and CDR2 FQNNGV. The CDR3 runs 14 residues. V was shortened by 8 bases and J by 2 bases, with 12 bases between the two germline ends. CDR3 residues: CASPPGQNTGELFF. For the CDR3, the DNA is TGTGCCAGCCCCCCGGGACAAAACACCGGGGAGCTGTTTTTT.

V usage is TRBV5-1 and J usage is TRBJ2-7, with TRBD1 matching 9 bases. Trimming took 4 bases from V and 3 from J; bases not matched to a gene: 5. CDR1 is SGHRS and CDR2 is YFSETQ in the germline V gene. This CDR3 comprises 14 residues. As DNA, the CDR3 is TGCGCCAGCAGCCTAATGGGACAGGGCTACGAGCAGTACTTC. It specifies CASSLMGQGYEQYF.

The V call is TRBV5-4, the J call TRBJ2-6; 7 bases agree with TRBD2. V shed 4 bases and J 2 bases; nucleotides not matched to a gene: 9. The CDR3 is 17 residues long. Germline lookup yields CDR1 SGHNT and CDR2 YYREEE (reference sequence). The CDR3 DNA is TGTGCCAGCAGCCCACGCGGGAGAAGGCCTGGGGCCAACGTCCTGACTTTC. The encoded protein is CASSPRGRRPGANVLTF.

The J gene is TRBJ2-2, the V gene TRBV27, with 11 bases matching TRBD1. CDR3 length: 16 residues. CDR1 MNHEY and CDR2 SMNVEV come from the germline V gene (reference sequence). V lost 2 bases, J lost 8 bases, and 7 bases stayed unmatched. CDR3: CASSLGGQGAEGELFF. The CDR3 bases are TGTGCCAGCAGTTTAGGTGGACAGGGGGCGGAAGGGGAGCTGTTTTTT.

The CDR3 DNA reads TGTGCCAGCCTTGGCAGGGGGTTAAATCAGCCCCAGCATTTT. It yields the protein CASLGRGLNQPQHF. This chain links TRBV28 with TRBJ1-5; TRBD1 matches 7 bases. The CDR3 covers 14 residues. CDR1 is MDHEN and CDR2 is SYDVKM in the germline V gene. The J segment lost 4 bases and the V segment lost 8 bases, leaving 8 bases of the junction unmatched.

The genes are TRBV6-1 and TRBJ2-5; maybe TRBD1 (6 bases). Trimming left V 1 base short and J 6 bases short, with 15 bases between. Germline V CDR1 and CDR2: MNHNS, SASEGT. This CDR3 is 15 amino acids long. CDR3 loop: CASSEVVRGDKTQYF. The CDR3 DNA follows: TGTGCCAGCAGTGAAGTGGTCAGGGGTGACAAGACCCAGTACTTC.

The count of this clone is one. This rearrangement joins TRBV6-5 to TRBJ1-2, with 8 bases aligning to TRBD1. Per germline, CDR1 MNHEY and CDR2 SVGAGI. The CDR3 has 15 residues. Trimming cost V 0 bases and J 4 bases; bases outside gene matches: 4. The CDR3 DNA sequence: TGTGCCAGCAGTTACTCAACAGGGGGGCTCTATGGCTACACCTTC. Translated: CASSYSTGGLYGYTF.

The chain recombines TRBV10-2 with TRBJ1-6, with a possible D match to TRBD1 (5 bases). Trimming shortened V by 6 bases and J by 0 bases, and 12 bases separated the two germline ends. CDR3 length equals 16 residues. The germline V gene has CDR1 WSHSY and CDR2 SAAADI. CDR3 coding DNA: TGCGCCAGCAGAGGGGCCGGGGGCTCCTATAATTCACCCCTCCACTTT. It is translated as CASRGAGGSYNSPLHF.